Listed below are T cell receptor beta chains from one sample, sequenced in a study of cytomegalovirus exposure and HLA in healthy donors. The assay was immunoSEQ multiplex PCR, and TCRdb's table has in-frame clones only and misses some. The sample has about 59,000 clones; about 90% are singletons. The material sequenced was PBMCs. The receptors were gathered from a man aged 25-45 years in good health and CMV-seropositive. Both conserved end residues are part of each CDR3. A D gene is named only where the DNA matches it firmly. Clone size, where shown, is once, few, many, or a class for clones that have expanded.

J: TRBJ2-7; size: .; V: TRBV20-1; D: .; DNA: TGCAGTGCGACAGGCCCCTACGAGCAGTACTTC; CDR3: CSATGPYEQYF
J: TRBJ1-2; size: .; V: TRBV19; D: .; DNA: TGTGCCAGTAGTCCGCGCGGGGGGAACTATGGCTACACCTTC; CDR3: CASSPRGGNYGYTF
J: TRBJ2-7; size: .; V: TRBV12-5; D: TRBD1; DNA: TGTGCTAGTGGTTCTCCCCCGGGACAGGGTAGAGGGGAGCAGTACTTC; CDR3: CASGSPPGQGRGEQYF
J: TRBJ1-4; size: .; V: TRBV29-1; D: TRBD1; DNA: TGCAGCGCGGGACAGGCTAATGAAAAACTGTTTTTT; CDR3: CSAGQANEKLFF
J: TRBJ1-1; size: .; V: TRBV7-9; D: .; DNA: TGTGCCAGCAGCTCTTCAGTAAACACTGAAGCTTTCTTT; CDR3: CASSSSVNTEAFF
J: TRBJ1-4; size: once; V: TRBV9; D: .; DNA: TGTGCCAGCAGCGTAGCAAGGTCGACAGGTGAAGAAAAACTGTTTTTT; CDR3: CASSVARSTGEEKLFF
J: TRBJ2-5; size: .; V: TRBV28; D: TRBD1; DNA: TGTGCCAGCAGTTCGGGGACAGTTCAAGAGACCCAGTACTTC; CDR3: CASSSGTVQETQYF
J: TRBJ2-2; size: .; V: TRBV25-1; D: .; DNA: TGTGCCAGCAGTGAAGGGGCGGGGTCCACCGGGGAGCTGTTTTTT; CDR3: CASSEGAGSTGELFF
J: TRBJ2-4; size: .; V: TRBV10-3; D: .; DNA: TGTGCCATCAGTGAGGGGCAGGGCGGCCCGGACATTCAGTACTTC; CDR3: CAISEGQGGPDIQYF
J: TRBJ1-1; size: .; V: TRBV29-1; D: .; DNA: TGCAGCGCCCGGCGGGGGACTGAAGCTTTCTTT; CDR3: CSARRGTEAFF
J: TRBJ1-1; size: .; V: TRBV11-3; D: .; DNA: TGTGCCAGCAGCTTGGGCGGGGGAGAAACTGAAGCTTTCTTT; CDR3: CASSLGGGETEAFF
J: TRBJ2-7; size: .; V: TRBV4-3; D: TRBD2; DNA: TGCGCCAGCAGCCGGGGGGGAGTGGACGAGCAGTACTTC; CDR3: CASSRGGVDEQYF
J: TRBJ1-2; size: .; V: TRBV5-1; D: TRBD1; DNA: TGCGCCAGCAGCTTGGATGGACAGGGGGCGTATGGCTACACCTTC; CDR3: CASSLDGQGAYGYTF
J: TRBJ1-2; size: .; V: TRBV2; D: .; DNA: TGTGCCAGCAGTGAAGCGCATGTAGCGGTGTATGGCTACACCTTC; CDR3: CASSEAHVAVYGYTF
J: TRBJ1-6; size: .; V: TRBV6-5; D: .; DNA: TGTGCCAGCAGTTACTCCCGGACTCCGGGGAATTCACCCCTCCACTTT; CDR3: CASSYSRTPGNSPLHF
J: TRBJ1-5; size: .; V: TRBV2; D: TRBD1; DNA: TGTGCCAGCAGGACAGGGGTCTACGTCCAGCCCCAGCATTTT; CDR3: CASRTGVYVQPQHF